Listed below are T cell receptor beta chains from one sample, sequenced in a study of T cell repertoires in ileal Crohn's disease. Profiling relied on immunoSEQ multiplex PCR, and the TCRdb table lists in-frame clones only, not all of them. The data contain tens of thousands of clones, around 90% of them singletons. Sequenced input: ileal tissue. The source is an adult with Crohn's disease. The CDR3 runs from the conserved cysteine through the conserved F or W. A D gene is named only where the DNA matches it firmly. The size of a clone is reported for some rows only, either as once, few or many, or as a class for expanded clones.

d_call cdr3_length j_call v_call clone_size cdr3_aa cdr3_nt
NA 13 TRBJ1-4 TRBV6-6 NA CASRGRADEKLFF TGTGCCAGCAGGGGCAGGGCGGATGAAAAACTGTTTTTT
NA 16 TRBJ1-3 TRBV4-1 NA CASSLAASSSGNTIYF TGCGCCAGCAGCCTAGCGGCTTCAAGCTCTGGAAACACCATATATTTT
NA 15 TRBJ1-2 TRBV6-6 NA CASSVAAQNFYGYTF TGTGCCAGCAGCGTCGCGGCCCAAAATTTCTATGGCTACACCTTC
NA 16 TRBJ2-7 TRBV9 NA CASSPTAFMSSYEQYF TGTGCCAGCAGCCCCACCGCCTTCATGAGCTCCTACGAGCAGTACTTC
NA 8 TRBJ1-2 TRBV7-9 NA CASSLHTF TGTGCCAGCAGCTTACATACCTTC
NA 15 TRBJ1-6 TRBV7-2 NA CASSLEGRATSPLHF TGTGCCAGCAGCTTAGAGGGCAGGGCCACTTCACCCCTCCACTTT
NA 14 TRBJ1-5 TRBV10-3 NA CAISVDRTDQPQHF TGTGCCATCAGCGTCGACAGGACCGATCAGCCCCAGCATTTT
NA 15 TRBJ1-6 TRBV7-8 NA CASGDYRKYNSPLHF TGTGCCAGCGGGGATTACAGGAAATATAATTCACCCCTCCACTTT
TRBD1 12 TRBJ1-5 TRBV29-1 NA CSVGDRFSPQHF TGCAGCGTTGGGGACAGGTTTAGTCCCCAGCATTTT
NA 14 TRBJ1-2 TRBV28 once CASSLLGQNYGYTF TGTGCCAGCAGTCTGCTTGGTCAGAACTATGGCTACACCTTC